The next 21 T cell receptor beta chains were all read from a single sample in a study of PD-1 blockade in classical Hodgkin lymphoma. Time point: cycle 4 day 1 (C4D1), after more than 5 weeks of nivolumab. Every patient relapsed after autologous stem cell transplantation, and brentuximab vedotin exposure varied. Thawed PBMCs underwent magnetic negative selection to obtain purified CD8+ T cells. Produced via immunoSEQ multiplex PCR; TCRdb's table is partial and in-frame only. Found here are some 2,900 clones, roughly 70% of them singletons; the top ten hold approximately 24%. The sample was CD8+ T cells from blood, taken before the fourth cycle of nivolumab. All receptors derive from a human donor with classical Hodgkin lymphoma.

This clone has only one observation. This sequence may be a read error, since a much larger clone differs from it by one base. Other DNA sequences in the sample encode the same CDR3. The rearrangement uses TRBV27 and TRBJ1-2; perhaps TRBD1 as D (5 bases). This CDR3 has 17 amino acids. CDR1 MNHEY and CDR2 SMNVEV come from the germline V gene (reference sequence). CDR3: CARSFRAGGGANYGYTF. For the CDR3, the DNA is TGTGCCCGCAGTTTTAGGGCGGGGGGGGGAGCTAACTATGGCTACACCTTC.

The J gene is TRBJ2-5, the V gene TRBV6-6, with D perhaps being TRBD1 or TRBD2 (5 bases each). There are 13 residues in the CDR3. V was clipped by 8 bases and J by 5 bases, with 15 bases between them. Per the germline V gene, CDR1 is MNHNY and CDR2 is SVGAGI (reference sequence). This CDR3 is CASGFEGTETQYF. The CDR3, as DNA: TGTGCCAGCGGATTCGAGGGGACGGAGACCCAGTACTTC.

The gene calls are TRBV6-6 and TRBJ2-7; D gene ambiguous. Germline assignment: CDR1 MNHNY and CDR2 SVGAGI (reference sequence). This CDR3 has 14 amino acids. The V and J ends lost 0 bases and 6 bases respectively, with 12 bases between them. DNA of the CDR3: TGTGCCAGCAGTTACTCGCCCGTTGCCCCCGAGCAGTACTTC. As protein: CASSYSPVAPEQYF.

The chain carries TRBV28 and TRBJ1-2; D uncertain. The CDR3 is 14 residues long. Per germline, CDR1 MDHEN and CDR2 SYDVKM. V lost 4 bases to trimming and J lost 3 bases, with 12 bases between them. The CDR3 DNA is TGTGCCAGCAGTTCAAACGGGCGGGACTATGGCTACACCTTC. Translating gives CASSSNGRDYGYTF.

In DNA form, the CDR3 reads TGTGCCAGCAGTTATAGGAACACTGAAGCTTTCTTT. Translating gives CASSYRNTEAFF. The rearrangement joins TRBV28 to TRBJ1-1, with D hard to call. The V gene lost 4 bases and the J gene lost 1 base, with 4 bases spanning the gap. Germline V gives CDR1 MDHEN, CDR2 SYDVKM. The CDR3 is made up of 12 amino acids.

The chain carries TRBV11-2 and TRBJ2-1; possible D gene TRBD2, 6 bases. V lost 4 bases and J lost 5, with 18 bases in between. From germline, CDR1 is SGHAT and CDR2 FQNNGV. The CDR3 is made up of 16 amino acids. The CDR3 nucleotides read TGTGCCAGCAGCTCGTTGAAGGGCCGCGGGAACAATGAGCAGTTCTTC. Its protein product is CASSSLKGRGNNEQFF.

The chain links TRBV28 to TRBJ2-3; perhaps TRBD1 as D (5 bases). Trimming took off 5 bases at V and 3 bases at J, with 12 bases between the two ends. Germline assignment: CDR1 MDHEN and CDR2 SYDVKM. The CDR3 contains 14 residues. The CDR3 region has the DNA TGTGCCAGCAGTCGAAGGACACCGACAGATACGCAGTATTTT. Its translation: CASSRRTPTDTQYF.

This clone was observed a handful of times. V and J are TRBV7-6 and TRBJ2-2, with TRBD2 as a possible D gene (6 bases). Trimming removed 9 bases from V and 4 bases from J, with 12 bases in between. CDR3 length: 13 residues. Germline V gene sequence: CDR1 SGHVS, CDR2 FNYEAQ. This chain's CDR3 is CASAGPFTGELFF. DNA for the CDR3: TGTGCCAGTGCGGGACCTTTCACCGGGGAGCTGTTTTTT.

The chain links TRBV4-3 to TRBJ2-1; D gene uncertain. Germline V gene sequence: CDR1 LGHNA, CDR2 YSLEER. The CDR3 has 15 residues. V was trimmed by 0 bases and J by 6 bases, leaving 12 bases between them. The DNA of the CDR3 is TGCGCCAGCAGCCAAGATAAAGTAGTGAGCAATGAGCAGTTCTTC. This sequence encodes CASSQDKVVSNEQFF.

The CDR3 reads CASSYFGTGGYNSPLHF. The DNA for the CDR3 is TGTGCCAGCAGCTACTTCGGGACAGGGGGTTATAATTCACCCCTCCACTTT. The J gene is TRBJ1-6, the V gene TRBV7-9; 11 bases match TRBD1. In germline, CDR1 is SEHNR, CDR2 FQNEAQ (reference sequence). With 4 bases clipped from V and 4 bases from J, the junction kept 6 bases outside the gene matches. The CDR3 runs 17 residues.

The chain combines TRBV6-6 with TRBJ1-5, with D unclear. With 2 bases removed from V and 6 bases from J, the gap between germline ends came to 8 bases. The germline V gene encodes CDR1 MNHNY and CDR2 SVGAGI (reference sequence). CDR3 length: 13 amino acids. The CDR3 nucleotides are TGTGCCAGCAGTTACGACGAGTCTCAGCCCCAGCATTTT. It specifies CASSYDESQPQHF.

In its sample, this clone was seen once. V gene TRBV15 combines with J gene TRBJ1-1; perhaps TRBD1 as D (6 bases). Germline CDR1 and CDR2: LNHNV and YYDKDF (reference sequence). This CDR3 has 14 residues. V lost 5 bases to trimming and J lost 5 bases, with 15 bases between them. The CDR3 spells CATSGGGAGTEAFF. CDR3 sequence (DNA): TGTGCCACCAGCGGGGGGGGCGCGGGGACTGAAGCTTTCTTT.

This sequence joins TRBV6-5 and TRBJ2-7; D is undetermined. Between the trimmed V and J ends, which lost 4 bases and 4 bases, there was a span of 20 bases. The CDR3 loop spans 16 amino acids. The germline V gene has CDR1 MNHEY and CDR2 SVGAGI. The DNA for the CDR3 is TGTGCCAGCAGTTCGGATTATCCATTTGTAGGTTACGAGCAGTACTTC. Its translation is CASSSDYPFVGYEQYF.

The chain joins TRBV27 to TRBJ2-2, with D tentatively TRBD1 or TRBD2 (5 bases each). This CDR3 has 14 residues. V lost 1 base to trimming and J lost 4 bases, with 7 bases between them. Germline V CDR1 and CDR2: MNHEY, SMNVEV (reference sequence). The CDR3 bases are TGTGCCAGCAGTTTATGGGGGTCCACCGGGGAGCTGTTTTTT. It specifies CASSLWGSTGELFF.

This clone was observed a few times. This chain joins TRBV4-2 and TRBJ1-6; 11 bases fit TRBD1. The CDR3 has 20 residues. The V gene's germline CDR1 is LGHNA and CDR2 YNFKEQ. J lost 6 bases, V lost 3 bases, and 16 bases had no gene match. The CDR3 DNA sequence: TGTGCCAGCAGCCAGGAGAGACGGACAGGGGGCCTTGCTTTTAATTCACCCCTCCACTTT. Translating gives CASSQERRTGGLAFNSPLHF.

This clone has a single count. V usage is TRBV6-6 and J usage is TRBJ2-3; TRBD1 might be the D (6 bases). CDR1 is MNHNY, CDR2 SVGAGI, per germline (reference sequence). Deletions cut 2 bases from V and 2 bases from J, with 8 bases between. This CDR3 comprises 14 residues. The CDR3 coding sequence is TGTGCCAGCAGTTACGGGGGCCCCACAGATACGCAGTATTTT. Residues: CASSYGGPTDTQYF.

The chain carries TRBV4-1 and TRBJ1-3; the D gene is possibly TRBD1 (6 bases). The CDR3 consists of 14 residues. V was cut by 2 bases and J by 7 bases, with 12 bases left in between. Germline CDR1 reads MGHRA; CDR2 reads YSYEKL. The CDR3 DNA is TGCGCCAGCAGCCAAACCAGACAGGATAACACCATATATTTT. Translated, it gives CASSQTRQDNTIYF.

This clone was recorded only once. This sequence joins TRBV19 and TRBJ2-7, with 10 bases aligning to TRBD1. This CDR3 comprises 16 residues. V shed 4 bases, J shed 0 bases, and the junction held 6 bases outside the gene matches. Germline CDR1 LNHDA, CDR2 SQIVND (reference sequence). CDR3 DNA sequence: TGTGCCAGTAGTACCCGACAGGGGGCCTACTCCTACGAGCAGTACTTC. It codes for CASSTRQGAYSYEQYF.

This sequence joins TRBV28 and TRBJ2-3; tentative D call: TRBD2 (6 bases). Germline CDR1 MDHEN, CDR2 SYDVKM. This CDR3 has 14 residues. Trimming removed 3 bases at V and 4 bases at J, with 11 bases between. For the CDR3, the DNA is TGTGCCAGCAGTTTCGTCGGAGGGTCAGATACGCAGTATTTT. Encoded protein: CASSFVGGSDTQYF.

The V and J genes are TRBV9 and TRBJ1-3, with TRBD1 as a possible D gene (5 bases). The CDR3 runs to 18 residues. Between the trimmed V and J ends, which lost 3 bases and 0 bases, there was a span of 19 bases. Germline V lookup: CDR1 SGDLS, CDR2 YYNGEE. CDR3: CASSAEGAVGRSGNTIYF. In nucleotides, the CDR3 is TGTGCCAGCAGCGCGGAAGGGGCCGTCGGGCGCTCTGGAAACACCATATATTTT.

The CDR3 loop is CASSTRLPSGELFF. CDR3 DNA: TGTGCCAGCAGTACCCGTCTCCCCTCGGGGGAGCTGTTTTTT. This chain links TRBV6-5 with TRBJ2-2; D uncertain. The germline CDR1 and CDR2 sequences are MNHEY and SVGAGI. This CDR3 spans 14 amino acids. Deletions cut 5 bases from V and 8 bases from J, with 15 bases between.